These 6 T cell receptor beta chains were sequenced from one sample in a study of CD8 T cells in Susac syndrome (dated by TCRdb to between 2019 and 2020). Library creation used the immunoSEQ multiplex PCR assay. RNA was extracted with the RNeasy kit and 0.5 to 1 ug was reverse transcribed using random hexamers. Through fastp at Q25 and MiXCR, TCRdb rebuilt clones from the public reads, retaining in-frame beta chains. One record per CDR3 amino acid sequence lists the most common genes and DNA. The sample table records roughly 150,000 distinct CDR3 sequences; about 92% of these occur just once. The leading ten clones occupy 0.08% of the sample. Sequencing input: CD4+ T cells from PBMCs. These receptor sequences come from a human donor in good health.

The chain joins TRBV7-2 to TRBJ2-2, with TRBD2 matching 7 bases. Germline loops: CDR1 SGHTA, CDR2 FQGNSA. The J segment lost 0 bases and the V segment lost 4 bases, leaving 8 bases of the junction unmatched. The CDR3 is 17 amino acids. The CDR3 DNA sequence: TGTGCCAGCAGCTCGGGGGTCAGCGGGGCGAACACCGGGGAGCTGTTTTTT. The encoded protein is CASSSGVSGANTGELFF.

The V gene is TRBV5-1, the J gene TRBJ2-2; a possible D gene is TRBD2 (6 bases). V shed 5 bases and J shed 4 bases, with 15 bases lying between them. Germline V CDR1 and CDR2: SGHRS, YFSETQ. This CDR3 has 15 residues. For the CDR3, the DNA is TGCGCCAGCAGAATTTCGGGAGCGGGCACCGGGGAGCTGTTTTTT. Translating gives CASRISGAGTGELFF.

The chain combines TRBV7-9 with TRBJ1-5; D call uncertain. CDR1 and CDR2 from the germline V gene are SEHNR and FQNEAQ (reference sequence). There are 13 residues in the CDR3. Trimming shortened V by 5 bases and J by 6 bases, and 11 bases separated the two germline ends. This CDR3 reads CASSDEHTQPQHF. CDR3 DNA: TGTGCCAGCAGCGATGAGCATACTCAGCCCCAGCATTTT.

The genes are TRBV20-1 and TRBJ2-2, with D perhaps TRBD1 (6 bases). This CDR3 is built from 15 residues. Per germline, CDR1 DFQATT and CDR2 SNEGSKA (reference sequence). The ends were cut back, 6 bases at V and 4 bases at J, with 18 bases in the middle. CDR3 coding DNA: TGCAGTGCGGACCGGCAGGGGCCTAGCACCGGGGAGCTGTTTTTT. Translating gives CSADRQGPSTGELFF.

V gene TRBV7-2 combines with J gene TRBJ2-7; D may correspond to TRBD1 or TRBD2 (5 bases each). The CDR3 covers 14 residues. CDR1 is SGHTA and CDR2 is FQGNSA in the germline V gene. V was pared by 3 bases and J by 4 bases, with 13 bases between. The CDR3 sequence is CASSFGGFIYEQYF. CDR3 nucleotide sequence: TGTGCCAGCAGCTTTGGGGGTTTTATTTACGAGCAGTACTTC.

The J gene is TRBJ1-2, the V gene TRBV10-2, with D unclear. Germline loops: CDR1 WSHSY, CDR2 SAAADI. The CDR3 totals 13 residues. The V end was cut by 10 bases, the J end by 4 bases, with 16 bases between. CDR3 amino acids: CANQIGELYGYTF. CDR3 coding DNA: TGCGCCAACCAAATTGGGGAGCTCTATGGCTACACCTTC.